These 21 T cell receptor beta chains came from one sample sequenced in a study of T cells after yellow fever vaccination. A single record per CDR3 protein comes from TCRdb applying MiXCR to the 5' RACE reads. Among approximately 580,000 distinct CDR3 sequences listed, around 17% were seen once. This specimen was PBMCs, taken around 5 days after the first yellow fever vaccination. These receptors were collected from a young man who received the YFV17D yellow fever vaccine.

The chain combines TRBV6-1 with TRBJ1-1; 7 bases align to TRBD1. This CDR3 has 15 residues. The V gene's germline CDR1 is MNHNS and CDR2 SASEGT. V shed 6 bases and J 4 bases; nucleotides not matched to a gene: 11. CDR3 coding DNA: TGTGCCAGCAGGCCCTCACAGGGGTGGGTCACTGAAGCTTTCTTT. Protein: CASRPSQGWVTEAFF.

The J gene is TRBJ1-1, the V gene TRBV5-1; tentatively, D is TRBD1 (6 bases). The V end lost 0 bases, the J end lost 4 bases, and 10 bases lay between the germline ends. The CDR3 has 14 residues. From germline, CDR1 is SGHRS and CDR2 YFSETQ. The CDR3 loop reads CASSLAEGGTEAFF. The DNA for the CDR3 is TGCGCCAGCAGCTTGGCAGAGGGGGGCACTGAAGCTTTCTTT.

The sample holds a few counts of this clonotype. The chain recombines TRBV4-3 with TRBJ2-2, with unresolved D. Germline V CDR1 and CDR2: LGHNA, YSLEER. The V gene lost 0 bases and the J gene lost 4 bases, with 18 bases spanning the gap. The CDR3 runs 18 residues. The CDR3, as DNA: TGCGCCAGCAGCCAAGATTTCCCCTCTCGAACGGGCACCGGGGAGCTGTTTTTT. This gives the protein CASSQDFPSRTGTGELFF.

This clonotype occurred a few times. This sequence joins TRBV5-4 and TRBJ2-3, with TRBD1 identical over 7 bases. The CDR3 runs to 13 residues. Germline-derived CDR1 and CDR2 are SGHNT and YYREEE (reference sequence). The junction had 4 bases not matched to a gene; V was cut back by 4 bases and J by 5 bases. CDR3 DNA sequence: TGTGCCAGCAGCGTGGACAGGCAAGATACGCAGTATTTT. Translating gives CASSVDRQDTQYF.

This clonotype was detected a few times. The chain links TRBV6-5 to TRBJ1-1, with D possibly TRBD1 on 5 matching bases. This CDR3 is 14 amino acids long. Trimming removed 0 bases at V and 3 bases at J, with 8 bases between. Per the germline V gene, CDR1 is MNHEY and CDR2 is SVGAGI. CDR3 in amino acids: CASSYSAGDTEAFF. CDR3 in DNA: TGTGCCAGCAGTTACTCTGCGGGGGACACTGAAGCTTTCTTT.

The genes are TRBV5-4 and TRBJ2-5, with 7 bases aligning to TRBD1. The V segment lost 5 bases and the J segment 2 bases; nucleotides outside the gene matches: 6. CDR3 size: 14 residues. CDR1 is SGHNT and CDR2 is YYREEE in the germline V gene (reference sequence). The CDR3 DNA is TGTGCCAGCAGTCACACAGGGGCACAAGAGACCCAGTACTTC. Protein: CASSHTGAQETQYF.

This clonotype was seen more than once but under ten times. The gene calls are TRBV5-1 and TRBJ1-1, with 8 bases lining up with TRBD1. The CDR3 has 15 residues. The germline V gene encodes CDR1 SGHRS and CDR2 YFSETQ. The ends lost 0 bases at V and 5 bases at J; junction bases unmatched: 6. This CDR3 is CASSLGAGGATEAFF. In DNA, the CDR3 is TGCGCCAGCAGCTTGGGAGCAGGGGGCGCGACTGAAGCTTTCTTT.

This clonotype was detected many times. V usage is TRBV15 and J usage is TRBJ2-5, with D perhaps matching TRBD1 or TRBD2 (6 bases each). V dropped 8 bases and J dropped 1 base, with 17 bases sitting between them. The CDR3 covers 15 residues. Germline V gene sequence: CDR1 LNHNV, CDR2 YYDKDF (reference sequence). The CDR3 region is CATSEGTGAQETQYF. In DNA, the CDR3 is TGTGCCACCTCAGAGGGCACGGGGGCCCAAGAGACCCAGTACTTC.

This clonotype came up a few times. The chain is built from TRBV5-1 and TRBJ2-5, with TRBD2 as a possible D gene (5 bases). Trimming stripped 6 bases from V and 1 base from J, with 10 bases between. The CDR3 extends over 13 amino acids. Germline CDR1 is SGHRS and CDR2 is YFSETQ. The CDR3 DNA reads TGCGCCAGCACAACGGGAATCCAAGAGACCCAGTACTTC. Translated, it gives CASTTGIQETQYF.

The chain is built from TRBV7-9 and TRBJ1-3, with 8 nucleotides matching TRBD1. The germline gives CDR1 SEHNR, CDR2 FQNEAQ (reference sequence). The CDR3 is 14 amino acids. V lost 5 bases and J lost 8; bases outside the gene matches: 8. The CDR3 DNA is TGTGCCAGCAGCCCCGGACAGGGTCTGGACACCATATATTTT. Its protein is CASSPGQGLDTIYF. Complete variable domain (other parts from reference TRBV7-9 and TRBJ1-3): DTGVSQNPRHKITKRGQNVTFRCDPISEHNRLYWYRQTLGQGPEFLTYFQNEAQLEKSRLLSDRFSAERPKGSFSTLEIQRTEQGDSAMYLCASSPGQGLDTIYFGEGSWLTVV.

The chain links TRBV11-2 to TRBJ2-1; D assignment may be TRBD1 or TRBD2 (6 bases each). V dropped 5 bases and J dropped 0 bases, with 20 bases sitting between them. The CDR3 is 18 residues long. The germline CDR1 and CDR2 sequences are SGHAT and FQNNGV. CDR3 in DNA: TGTGCCAGCAGCCCTTGGGGGGCTACTGCGAGCTCCTACAATGAGCAGTTCTTC. Translating gives CASSPWGATASSYNEQFF.

CDR3 in DNA: TGTGCCACCAGCAGAGGAGGCTGGCGGGGGGTCACAGATACGCAGTATTTT. Protein: CATSRGGWRGVTDTQYF. The genes are TRBV15 and TRBJ2-3; 8 positions match TRBD2. CDR1 and CDR2 (germline): LNHNV, YYDKDF (reference sequence). Trimming removed 1 base from V and 2 bases from J; junction bases left unmatched: 8. The CDR3 spans 17 residues.

This clonotype was recorded a few times. The gene calls are TRBV24-1 and TRBJ2-5; 11 bases agree with TRBD1. V lost 2 bases, J lost 4 bases, and 5 bases stayed unmatched. Germline values: CDR1 KGHDR, CDR2 SFDVKD. The CDR3 consists of 16 residues. For the CDR3, the DNA is TGTGCCACCAGTGATTCCCGGACAGGGGGCGGAGAGACCCAGTACTTC. The encoded protein is CATSDSRTGGGETQYF.

This clonotype was counted ten times or more. This sequence joins TRBV5-1 and TRBJ2-7; D assignment may be TRBD1 or TRBD2 (5 bases each). CDR1 and CDR2 from the germline V gene are SGHRS and YFSETQ. This CDR3 has 16 residues. The V and J ends lost 5 bases and 5 bases respectively, with 23 bases between them. For the CDR3, the DNA is TGCGCCAGCAGGCGCGGGCTCAGGGACCCCCTGAACGAGCAGTACTTC. It is translated as CASRRGLRDPLNEQYF. Full variable domain (missing parts from reference TRBV5-1 and TRBJ2-7): KAGVTQTPRYLIKTRGQQVTLSCSPISGHRSVSWYQQTPGQGLQFLFEYFSETQRNKGNFPGRFSGRQFSNSRSEMNVSTLELGDSALYLCASRRGLRDPLNEQYFGPGTRLTVT.

This clonotype was recorded at least ten times. V is TRBV27 and J is TRBJ1-5; 8 positions agree with TRBD1. The CDR3 length is 13 residues. V was clipped by 6 bases and J by 5 bases; unmatched bases: 3. Germline V gene data show CDR1 as MNHEY and CDR2 as SMNVEV (reference sequence). In DNA form, the CDR3 reads TGTGCCAGCAGCGGGACAGGAGATCAGCCCCAGCATTTT. It encodes CASSGTGDQPQHF.

This clonotype was counted between two and nine times. CDR3 coding DNA: TGTGCCAGCAGCTACAGGGAAACAGGCTACGAGCAGTACTTC. Translated, it gives CASSYRETGYEQYF. This chain links TRBV5-6 with TRBJ2-7; the D gene is possibly TRBD1 (6 bases). The CDR3 totals 14 residues. CDR1 is SGHDT and CDR2 is YYEEEE in the germline V gene. V was trimmed by 3 bases and J by 3 bases, leaving 13 bases between them.

This clonotype was counted a few times. This sequence joins TRBV4-1 and TRBJ2-5; 8 bases line up with TRBD1. The V gene's germline CDR1 is MGHRA and CDR2 YSYEKL. Unmatched junction bases numbered 4, after V lost 1 base and J lost 3 bases. The CDR3 has 15 amino acids. The CDR3 is CASSQGWTGKETQYF. The CDR3, as DNA: TGCGCCAGCAGCCAAGGCTGGACAGGGAAAGAGACCCAGTACTTC.

This clonotype has a handful of counts. This sequence joins TRBV13 and TRBJ2-1; 7 bases align to TRBD2. The CDR3 extends over 17 amino acids. The V gene's germline CDR1 is PRHDT and CDR2 FYEKMQ (reference sequence). With V trimmed by 5 bases and J by 2 bases, 12 bases remained unmatched. CDR3 loop: CASSPSGQRGPYNEQFF. In nucleotides, the CDR3 is TGTGCCAGCAGCCCGTCGGGCCAGCGGGGCCCCTACAATGAGCAGTTCTTC.

The sample holds many counts of this clonotype. The chain links TRBV5-1 to TRBJ2-4; perhaps TRBD1 as D (6 bases). Per the germline V gene, CDR1 is SGHRS and CDR2 is YFSETQ. This CDR3 contains 13 residues. V was trimmed by 4 bases and J by 5 bases, leaving 10 bases between them. CDR3 region: CASSQQGENIQYF. The CDR3 DNA reads as TGCGCCAGCAGCCAACAGGGAGAAAACATTCAGTACTTC.

The rearrangement uses TRBV5-1 and TRBJ2-7; D remains ambiguous. This CDR3 is built from 16 residues. In germline, CDR1 is SGHRS, CDR2 YFSETQ. Trimming took off 3 bases at V and 0 bases at J, with 16 bases between the two ends. CDR3 region: CASSSGGVRASYEQYF. DNA for the CDR3: TGCGCCAGCAGCTCGGGTGGGGTAAGAGCCTCCTACGAGCAGTACTTC. Full variable domain (missing parts from reference TRBV5-1 and TRBJ2-7): KAGVTQTPRYLIKTRGQQVTLSCSPISGHRSVSWYQQTPGQGLQFLFEYFSETQRNKGNFPGRFSGRQFSNSRSEMNVSTLELGDSALYLCASSSGGVRASYEQYFGPGTRLTVT.

Ten or more counts support this clonotype. The chain couples TRBV12-3 or TRBV12-4 to TRBJ2-5; D gene uncertain. The CDR3 sequence is 11 residues long. V dropped 2 bases and J dropped 7 bases, with 5 bases sitting between them. The CDR3 reads CASSLKGTQYF. DNA for the CDR3: TGTGCCAGCAGTTTAAAAGGGACCCAGTACTTC.